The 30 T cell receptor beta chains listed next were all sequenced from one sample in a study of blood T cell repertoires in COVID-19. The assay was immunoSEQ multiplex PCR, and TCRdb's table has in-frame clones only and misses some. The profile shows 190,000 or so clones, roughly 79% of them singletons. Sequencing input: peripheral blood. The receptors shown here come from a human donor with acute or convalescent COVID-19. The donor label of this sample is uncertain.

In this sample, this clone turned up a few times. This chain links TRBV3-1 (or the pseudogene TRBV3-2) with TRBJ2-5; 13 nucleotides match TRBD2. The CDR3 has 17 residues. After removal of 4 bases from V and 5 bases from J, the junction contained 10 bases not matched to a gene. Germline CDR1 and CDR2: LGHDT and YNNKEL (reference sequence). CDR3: CASSRGLAGANGETQYF. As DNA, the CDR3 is TGTGCCAGCAGCCGAGGACTAGCGGGAGCAAATGGGGAGACCCAGTACTTC.

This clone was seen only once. CDR3 sequence (DNA): TGCGCCAGCAGCCCCGGACAGCAATACAATGAGCAGTTCTTC. This translates into CASSPGQQYNEQFF. The chain has TRBV5-1 and TRBJ2-1; D is perhaps TRBD1 (6 bases). Germline CDR1 and CDR2: SGHRS and YFSETQ. Trimming removed 4 bases from V and 4 bases from J, with 12 bases in between. The CDR3 loop spans 14 amino acids.

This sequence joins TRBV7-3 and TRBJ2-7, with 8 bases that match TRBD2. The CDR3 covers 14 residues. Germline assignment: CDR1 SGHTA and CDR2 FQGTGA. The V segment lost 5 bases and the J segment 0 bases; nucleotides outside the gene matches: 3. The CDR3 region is CASSPTSDSYEQYF. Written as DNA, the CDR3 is TGTGCCAGCAGCCCGACTAGCGACTCCTACGAGCAGTACTTC.

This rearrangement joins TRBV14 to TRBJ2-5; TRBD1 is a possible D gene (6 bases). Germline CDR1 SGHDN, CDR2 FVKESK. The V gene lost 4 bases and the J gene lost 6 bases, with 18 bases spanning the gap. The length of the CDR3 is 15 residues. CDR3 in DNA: TGTGCCAGCAGCCCCCATACAGGGAACGTGAAGACCCAGTACTTC. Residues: CASSPHTGNVKTQYF.

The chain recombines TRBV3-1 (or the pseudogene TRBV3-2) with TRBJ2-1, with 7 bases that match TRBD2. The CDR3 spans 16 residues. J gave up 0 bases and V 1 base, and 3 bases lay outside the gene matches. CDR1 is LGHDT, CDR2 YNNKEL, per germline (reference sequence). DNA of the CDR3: TGTGCCAGCAGCCAAGGATGGGGGGGCTCCTACAATGAGCAGTTCTTC. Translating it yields CASSQGWGGSYNEQFF.

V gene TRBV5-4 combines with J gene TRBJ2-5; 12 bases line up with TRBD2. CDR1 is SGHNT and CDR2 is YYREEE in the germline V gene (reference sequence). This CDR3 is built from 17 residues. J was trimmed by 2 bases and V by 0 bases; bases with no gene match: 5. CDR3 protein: CASSLGTTSGSQETQYF. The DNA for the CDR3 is TGTGCCAGCAGCTTGGGGACGACTAGCGGGAGTCAAGAGACCCAGTACTTC.

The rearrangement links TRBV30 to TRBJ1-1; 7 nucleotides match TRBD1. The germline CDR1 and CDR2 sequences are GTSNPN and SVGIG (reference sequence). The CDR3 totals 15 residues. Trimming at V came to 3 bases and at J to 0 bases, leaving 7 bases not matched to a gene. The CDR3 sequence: CAWRNPQGMNTEAFF. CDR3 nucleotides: TGTGCCTGGAGGAATCCACAGGGGATGAACACTGAAGCTTTCTTT. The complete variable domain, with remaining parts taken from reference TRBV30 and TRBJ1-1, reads SQTIHQWPATLVQPVGSPLSLECTVEGTSNPNLYWYRQAAGRGLQLLFYSVGIGQISSEVPQNLSASRPQDRQFILSSKKLLLSDSGFYLCAWRNPQGMNTEAFFGQGTRLTVV.

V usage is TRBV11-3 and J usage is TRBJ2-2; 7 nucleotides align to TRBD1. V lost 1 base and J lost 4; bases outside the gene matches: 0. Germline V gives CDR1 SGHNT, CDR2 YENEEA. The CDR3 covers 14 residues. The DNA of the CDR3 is TGTGCCAGCAGCTTAGCAGGGGGCACCGGGGAGCTGTTTTTT. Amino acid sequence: CASSLAGGTGELFF.

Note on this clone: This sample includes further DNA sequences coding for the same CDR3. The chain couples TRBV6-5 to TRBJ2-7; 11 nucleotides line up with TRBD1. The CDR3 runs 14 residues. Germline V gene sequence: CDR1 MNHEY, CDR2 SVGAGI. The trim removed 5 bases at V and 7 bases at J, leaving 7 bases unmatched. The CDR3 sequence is CASSPPGQGGEQYF. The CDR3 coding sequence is TGTGCCAGCAGTCCGCCGGGACAGGGGGGGGAGCAGTACTTC.

Here the CDR3 reads CASSVQASGSNEQFF. The CDR3 nucleotides are TGTGCCAGTAGTGTTCAGGCTAGCGGGAGTAATGAGCAGTTCTTC. The chain has TRBV19 and TRBJ2-1; 10 positions match TRBD2. The V segment lost 5 bases and the J segment 7 bases; nucleotides outside the gene matches: 8. The CDR3 length is 15 residues. CDR1 and CDR2 from the germline V gene are LNHDA and SQIVND (reference sequence).

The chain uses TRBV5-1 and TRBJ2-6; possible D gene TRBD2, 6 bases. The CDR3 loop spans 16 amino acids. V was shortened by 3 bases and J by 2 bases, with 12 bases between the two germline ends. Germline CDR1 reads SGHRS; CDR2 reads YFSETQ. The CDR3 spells CASSSKGGPGANVLTF. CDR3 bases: TGCGCCAGCAGCTCGAAGGGAGGACCTGGGGCCAACGTCCTGACTTTC.

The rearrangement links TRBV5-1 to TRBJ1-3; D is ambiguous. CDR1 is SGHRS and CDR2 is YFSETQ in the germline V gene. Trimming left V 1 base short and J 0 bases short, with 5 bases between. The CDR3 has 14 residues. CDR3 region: CASSLTNSGNTIYF. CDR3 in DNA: TGCGCCAGCAGCTTGACAAACTCTGGAAACACCATATATTTT.

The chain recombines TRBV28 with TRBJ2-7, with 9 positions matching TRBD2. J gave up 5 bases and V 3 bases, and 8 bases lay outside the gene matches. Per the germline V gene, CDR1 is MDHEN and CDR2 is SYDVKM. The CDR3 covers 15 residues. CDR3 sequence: CASSLTSGRVHEQYF. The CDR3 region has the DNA TGTGCCAGCAGTTTGACTAGCGGACGAGTCCACGAGCAGTACTTC.

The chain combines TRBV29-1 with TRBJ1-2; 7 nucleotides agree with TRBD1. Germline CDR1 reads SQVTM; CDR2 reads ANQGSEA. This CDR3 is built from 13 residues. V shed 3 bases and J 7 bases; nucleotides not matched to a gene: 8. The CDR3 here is CSVDGTVLTGYTF. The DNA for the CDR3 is TGCAGCGTTGACGGGACAGTATTGACTGGCTACACCTTC. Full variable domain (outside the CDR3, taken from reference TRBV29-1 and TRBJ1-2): SAVISQKPSRDICQRGTSLTIQCQVDSQVTMMFWYRQQPGQSLTLIATANQGSEATYESGFVIDKFPISRPNLTFSTLTVSNMSPEDSSIYLCSVDGTVLTGYTFGSGTRLTVV.

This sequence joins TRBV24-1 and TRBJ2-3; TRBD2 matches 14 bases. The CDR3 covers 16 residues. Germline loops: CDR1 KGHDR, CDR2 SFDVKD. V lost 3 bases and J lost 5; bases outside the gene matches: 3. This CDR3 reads CATSDPGLAGEDTQYF. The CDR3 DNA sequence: TGTGCCACCAGTGATCCGGGACTAGCGGGAGAAGATACGCAGTATTTT.

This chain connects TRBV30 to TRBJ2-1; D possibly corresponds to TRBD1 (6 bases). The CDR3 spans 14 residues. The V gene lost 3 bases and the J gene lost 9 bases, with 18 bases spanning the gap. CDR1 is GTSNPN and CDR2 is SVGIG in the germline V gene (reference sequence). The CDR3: CAWSPSRGVGEQFF. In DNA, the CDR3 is TGTGCCTGGAGCCCGAGCAGGGGCGTGGGTGAGCAGTTCTTC.

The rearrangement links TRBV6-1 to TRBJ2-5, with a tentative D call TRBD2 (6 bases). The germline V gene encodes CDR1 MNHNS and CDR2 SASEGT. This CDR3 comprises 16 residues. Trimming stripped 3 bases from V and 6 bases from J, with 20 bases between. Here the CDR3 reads CASSDRSGRKSKTQYF. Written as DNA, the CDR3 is TGTGCCAGCAGTGACCGTAGCGGTAGGAAATCGAAGACCCAGTACTTC.

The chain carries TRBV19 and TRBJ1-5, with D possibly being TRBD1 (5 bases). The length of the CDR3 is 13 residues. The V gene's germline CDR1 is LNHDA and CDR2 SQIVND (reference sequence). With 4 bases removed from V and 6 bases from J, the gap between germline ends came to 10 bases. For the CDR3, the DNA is TGTGCCAGTAGTACCAGGGAGGCTCAGCCCCAGCATTTT. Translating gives CASSTREAQPQHF.

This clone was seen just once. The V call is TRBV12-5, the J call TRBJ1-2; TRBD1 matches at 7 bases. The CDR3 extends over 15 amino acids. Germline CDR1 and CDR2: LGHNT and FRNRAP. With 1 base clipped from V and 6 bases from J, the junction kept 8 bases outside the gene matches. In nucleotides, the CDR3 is TGTGCTAGTGGTTTGGAATCCGGGACAGCGAATGGCTACACCTTC. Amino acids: CASGLESGTANGYTF.

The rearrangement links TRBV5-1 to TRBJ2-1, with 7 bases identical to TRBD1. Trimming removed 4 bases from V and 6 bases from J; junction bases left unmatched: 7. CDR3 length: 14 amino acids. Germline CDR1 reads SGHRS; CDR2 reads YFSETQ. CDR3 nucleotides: TGCGCCAGCAGCATAACAGGGGTGGGCAATGAGCAGTTCTTC. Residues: CASSITGVGNEQFF. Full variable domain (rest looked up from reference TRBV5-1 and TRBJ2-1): KAGVTQTPRYLIKTRGQQVTLSCSPISGHRSVSWYQQTPGQGLQFLFEYFSETQRNKGNFPGRFSGRQFSNSRSEMNVSTLELGDSALYLCASSITGVGNEQFFGPGTRLTVL.

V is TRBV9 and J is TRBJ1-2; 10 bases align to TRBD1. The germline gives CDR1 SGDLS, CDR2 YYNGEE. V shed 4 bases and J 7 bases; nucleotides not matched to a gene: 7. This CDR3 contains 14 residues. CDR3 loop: CASSSGTGAGGYTF. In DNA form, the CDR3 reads TGTGCCAGCAGCTCAGGGACAGGGGCAGGTGGCTACACCTTC.

CDR3 in amino acids: CASSLRVGTGELFF. The CDR3 DNA reads as TGTGCCAGCAGTCTCCGGGTTGGAACCGGGGAGCTGTTTTTT. This chain joins TRBV27 and TRBJ2-2, with D uncertain. The CDR3 runs to 14 residues. Germline V CDR1 and CDR2: MNHEY, SMNVEV (reference sequence). V lost 5 bases and J 5 bases, leaving 12 bases between the germline ends.

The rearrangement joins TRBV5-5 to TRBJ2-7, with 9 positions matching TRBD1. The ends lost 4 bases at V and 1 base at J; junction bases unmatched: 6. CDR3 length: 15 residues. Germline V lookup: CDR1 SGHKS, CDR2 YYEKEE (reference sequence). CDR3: CASSRPGTGSYEQYF. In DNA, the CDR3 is TGTGCCAGCAGCAGACCCGGGACAGGGTCCTACGAGCAGTACTTC. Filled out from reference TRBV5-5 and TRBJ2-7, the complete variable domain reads DAGVTQSPTHLIKTRGQQVTLRCSPISGHKSVSWYQQVLGQGPQFIFQYYEKEERGRGNFPDRFSARQFPNYSSELNVNALLLGDSALYLCASSRPGTGSYEQYFGPGTRLTVT.

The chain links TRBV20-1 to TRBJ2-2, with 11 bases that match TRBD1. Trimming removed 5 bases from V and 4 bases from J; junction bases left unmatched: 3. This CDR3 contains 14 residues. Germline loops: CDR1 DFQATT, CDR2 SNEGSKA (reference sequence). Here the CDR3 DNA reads TGCAGTGCTGGTGGACAGGGGGCCACCGGGGAGCTGTTTTTT. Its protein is CSAGGQGATGELFF.

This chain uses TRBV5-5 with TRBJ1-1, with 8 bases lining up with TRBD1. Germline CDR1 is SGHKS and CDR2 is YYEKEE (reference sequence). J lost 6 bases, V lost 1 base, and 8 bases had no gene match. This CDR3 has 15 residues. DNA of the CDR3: TGTGCCAGCAGCTTGTCGGACAGGGTGAGGTCTGAAGCTTTCTTT. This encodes CASSLSDRVRSEAFF.

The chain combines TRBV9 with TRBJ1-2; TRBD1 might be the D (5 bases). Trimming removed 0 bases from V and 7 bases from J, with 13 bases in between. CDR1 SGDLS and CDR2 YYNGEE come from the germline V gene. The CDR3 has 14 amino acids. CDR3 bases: TGTGCCAGCAGCGTAGACGGGGGAGTAAGTGGCTACACCTTC. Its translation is CASSVDGGVSGYTF.

In nucleotides, the CDR3 is TGTGCCAGCAGCCAAGGACCTGGGGGGACCTCCTACAATGAGCAGTTCTTC. Protein: CASSQGPGGTSYNEQFF. The chain couples TRBV4-2 to TRBJ2-1; a weak D match, TRBD2 (6 bases). The V gene lost 1 base and the J gene lost 0 bases, with 13 bases spanning the gap. The CDR3 covers 17 residues. Germline values: CDR1 LGHNA, CDR2 YNFKEQ.

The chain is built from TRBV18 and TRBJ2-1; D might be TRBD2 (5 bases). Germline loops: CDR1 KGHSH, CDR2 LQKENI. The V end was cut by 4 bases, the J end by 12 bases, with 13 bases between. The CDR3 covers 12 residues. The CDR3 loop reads CASSLRVGGQFF. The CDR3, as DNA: TGTGCCAGCTCACTGAGGGTAGGTGGGCAGTTCTTC.

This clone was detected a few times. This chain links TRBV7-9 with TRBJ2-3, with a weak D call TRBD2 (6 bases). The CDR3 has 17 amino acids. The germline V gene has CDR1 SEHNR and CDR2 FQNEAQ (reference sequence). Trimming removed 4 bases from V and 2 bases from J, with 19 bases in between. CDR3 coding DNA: TGTGCCAGCAGCTCCCTCGGGGGACGGGGGTCCACAGATACGCAGTATTTT. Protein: CASSSLGGRGSTDTQYF.

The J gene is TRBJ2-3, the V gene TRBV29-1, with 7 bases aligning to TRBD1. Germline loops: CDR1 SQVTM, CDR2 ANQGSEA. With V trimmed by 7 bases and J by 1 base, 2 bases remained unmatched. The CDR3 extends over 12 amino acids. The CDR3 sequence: CSADRGTDTQYF. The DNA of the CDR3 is TGCAGCGCAGACAGGGGCACAGATACGCAGTATTTT.